One TCR beta chain is described in this entry. As yet, its antigen is unknown. The data were taken from a study of cytomegalovirus exposure and HLA in healthy donors. Turning to the study itself: The roughly 660 first-cohort repertoires shared a platform with the 130 or so validation repertoires, as reported in a later analysis. The study's findings and limits: Reports credit the classifier with highly specific, highly sensitive diagnosis of cytomegalovirus status. Cytomegalovirus association was assigned to approximately 160 TCR beta chains. Usually a TCR sequence was rare, but some public TCRs were found in many donors.

This CDR3 comprises 15 residues. Germline assignment: CDR1 MDHEN and CDR2 SYDVKM. V lost 5 bases to trimming and J lost 5 bases, with 19 bases between them. Libraries were prepared by immunoSEQ multiplex PCR; TCRdb keeps only in-frame clonotypes and omits some of them. The data show over 200,000 clones, roughly 88% seen once. The chain links TRBV28 to TRBJ2-7; D perhaps matches TRBD2 (7 bases). Sample: PBMCs. The clonotype was recovered from a woman between 18 and 29 years old in good health and CMV-seronegative. The CDR3: CASSLGGGSTHEQYF. For the CDR3, the DNA is TGTGCCAGCAGTCTTGGGGGCGGGAGCACCCACGAGCAGTACTTC.